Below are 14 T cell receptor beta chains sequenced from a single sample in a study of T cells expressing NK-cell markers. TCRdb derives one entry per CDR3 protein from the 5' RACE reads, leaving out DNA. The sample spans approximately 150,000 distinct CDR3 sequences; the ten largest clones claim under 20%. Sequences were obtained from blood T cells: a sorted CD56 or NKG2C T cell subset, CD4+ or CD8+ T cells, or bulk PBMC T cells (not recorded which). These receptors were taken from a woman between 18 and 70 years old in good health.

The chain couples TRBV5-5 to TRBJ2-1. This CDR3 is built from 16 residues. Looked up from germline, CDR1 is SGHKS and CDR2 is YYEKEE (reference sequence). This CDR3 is CASSPSSGRAYNEQFF. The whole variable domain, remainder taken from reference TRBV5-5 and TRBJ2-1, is DAGVTQSPTHLIKTRGQQVTLRCSPISGHKSVSWYQQVLGQGPQFIFQYYEKEERGRGNFPDRFSARQFPNYSSELNVNALLLGDSALYLCASSPSSGRAYNEQFFGPGTRLTVL.

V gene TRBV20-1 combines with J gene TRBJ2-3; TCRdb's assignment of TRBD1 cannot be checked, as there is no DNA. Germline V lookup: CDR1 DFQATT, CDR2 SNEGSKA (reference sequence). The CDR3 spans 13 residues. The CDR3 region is CSAGEPAADTQYF.

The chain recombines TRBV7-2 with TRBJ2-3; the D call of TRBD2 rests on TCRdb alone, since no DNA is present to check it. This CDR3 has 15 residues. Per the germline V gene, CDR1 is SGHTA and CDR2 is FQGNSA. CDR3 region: CASSLVVARTDTQYF.

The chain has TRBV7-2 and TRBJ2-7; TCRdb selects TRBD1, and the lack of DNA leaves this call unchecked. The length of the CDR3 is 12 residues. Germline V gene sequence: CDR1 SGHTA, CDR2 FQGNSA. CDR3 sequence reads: CASTVLQGEQYF.

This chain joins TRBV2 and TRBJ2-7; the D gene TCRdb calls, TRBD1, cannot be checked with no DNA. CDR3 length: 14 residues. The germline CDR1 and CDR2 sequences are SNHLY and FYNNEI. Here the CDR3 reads CASRQALLDYEQYF.

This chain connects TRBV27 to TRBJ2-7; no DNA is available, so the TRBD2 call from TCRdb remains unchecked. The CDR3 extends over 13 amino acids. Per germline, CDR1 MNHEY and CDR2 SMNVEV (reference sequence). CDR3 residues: CASSLRGTYEQYF.

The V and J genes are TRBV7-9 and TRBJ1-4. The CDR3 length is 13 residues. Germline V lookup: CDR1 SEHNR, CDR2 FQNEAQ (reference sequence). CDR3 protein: CASSLREYEKLFF.

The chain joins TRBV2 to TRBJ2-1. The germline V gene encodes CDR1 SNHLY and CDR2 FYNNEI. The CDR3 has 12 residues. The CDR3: CASRLSAVEQFF. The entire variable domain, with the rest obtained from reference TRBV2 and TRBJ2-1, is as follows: EPEVTQTPSHQVTQMGQEVILRCVPISNHLYFYWYRQILGQKVEFLVSFYNNEISEKSEIFDDQFSVERPDGSNFTLKIRSTKLEDSAMYFCASRLSAVEQFFGPGTRLTVL.

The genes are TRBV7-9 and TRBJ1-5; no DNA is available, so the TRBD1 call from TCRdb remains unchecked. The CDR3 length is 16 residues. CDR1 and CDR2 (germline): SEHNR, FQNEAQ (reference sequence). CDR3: CASSPGQGLSNQPQHF.

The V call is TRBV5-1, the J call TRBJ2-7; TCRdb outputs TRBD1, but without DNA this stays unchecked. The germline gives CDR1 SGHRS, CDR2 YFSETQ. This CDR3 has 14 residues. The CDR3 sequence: CASSFLGGADEQYF.

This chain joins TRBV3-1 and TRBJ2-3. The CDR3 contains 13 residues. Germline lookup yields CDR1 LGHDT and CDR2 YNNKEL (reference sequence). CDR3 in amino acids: CASSTGVGDTQYF.

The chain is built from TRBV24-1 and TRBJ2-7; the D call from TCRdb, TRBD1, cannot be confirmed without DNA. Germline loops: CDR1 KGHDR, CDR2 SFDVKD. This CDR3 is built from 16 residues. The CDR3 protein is CATRFGGDRASYEQYF.

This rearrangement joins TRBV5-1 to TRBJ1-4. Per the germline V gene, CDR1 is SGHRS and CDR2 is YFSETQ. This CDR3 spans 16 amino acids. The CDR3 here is CASSLDRLSTNEKLFF.

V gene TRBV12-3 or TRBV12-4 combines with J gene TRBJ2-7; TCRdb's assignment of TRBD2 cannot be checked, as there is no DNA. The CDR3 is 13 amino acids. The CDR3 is CASRQAGSYEQYF.